Below are 13 T cell receptor beta chains sequenced from a single sample in a study of T cells in Graves' hyperthyroidism and ophthalmopathy. The CDR3 regions of TCR beta were amplified from RNA transcripts. HTBI primers were the set used in a first-round RT-PCR of the TCR CDR3. TCRdb re-called the multiplex PCR reads through MiXCR, storing one row per CDR3 protein. This sample has about 290,000 distinct CDR3 sequences, with roughly 15% found just once. Sequencing used blood. The receptors were gathered from a middle-aged woman with Graves' hyperthyroidism.

This clonotype was observed many times. In nucleotides, the CDR3 is TGTGCCAGCAGCGAAGCGGGAGTCATCCACGAGCAGTACTTC. This codes for CASSEAGVIHEQYF. The chain joins TRBV11-2 to TRBJ2-7; TRBD2 matches 8 bases. This CDR3 is 14 amino acids long. Trimming at V came to 5 bases and at J to 5 bases, leaving 8 bases not matched to a gene. Germline V gene data show CDR1 as SGHAT and CDR2 as FQNNGV.

This clonotype has ten or more counts. CDR3 nucleotides: TGTGCCAGCCAAGGGGGTTCCTACAATGAGCAGTTCTTC. Its translation: CASQGGSYNEQFF. This chain links TRBV7-8 with TRBJ2-1; D perhaps matches TRBD1 (6 bases). V lost 8 bases, J lost 1 base, and 9 bases lay in between. The CDR3 sequence is 13 residues long. Germline assignment: CDR1 SGHVS and CDR2 FQNEAQ.

The rearrangement links TRBV6-6 to TRBJ2-4; 12 bases map to TRBD2. The V gene end was trimmed by 0 bases and the J gene end by 4 bases; junction bases not matched to a gene: 16. Germline CDR1 reads MNHNY; CDR2 reads SVGAGI (reference sequence). The CDR3 has 21 amino acids. The CDR3 region has the DNA TGTGCCAGCAGTTACTCGACTGATGTTCTAGCGGGAGGGCGCGAGAAAAACATTCAGTACTTC. It codes for CASSYSTDVLAGGREKNIQYF.

This clonotype turned up a few times. This chain connects TRBV11-2 to TRBJ2-1; the D gene is possibly TRBD1 (6 bases). Germline V lookup: CDR1 SGHAT, CDR2 FQNNGV. The CDR3 has 15 amino acids. Trimming cost V 5 bases and J 4 bases, with 15 bases left between them. CDR3 loop: CASSLTPGHYNEQFF. CDR3 nucleotides: TGTGCCAGCAGCCTCACCCCGGGACATTACAATGAGCAGTTCTTC. The complete variable domain, with remaining parts taken from reference TRBV11-2 and TRBJ2-1, reads EAGVAQSPRYKIIEKRQSVAFWCNPISGHATLYWYQQILGQGPKLLIQFQNNGVVDDSQLPKDRFSAERLKGVDSTLKIQPAKLEDSAVYLCASSLTPGHYNEQFFGPGTRLTVL.

This clonotype came up many times. This sequence joins TRBV30 and TRBJ2-1; D is undetermined. The CDR3 is 11 residues long. The germline V and J ends were trimmed by 6 bases and 0 bases, with 3 bases remaining between them. Germline CDR1 GTSNPN, CDR2 SVGIG (reference sequence). CDR3 sequence reads: CACNSYNEQFF. CDR3 in DNA: TGTGCCTGTAACTCCTACAATGAGCAGTTCTTC.

The chain is built from TRBV20-1 and TRBJ2-5; 7 bases fit TRBD1. Germline V gene sequence: CDR1 DFQATT, CDR2 SNEGSKA (reference sequence). Trimming took 7 bases from V and 2 from J; bases not matched to a gene: 4. The CDR3 extends over 12 amino acids. CDR3 DNA: TGCAGTGTCCTCAGGGGGCAAGAGACCCAGTACTTC. It yields the protein CSVLRGQETQYF.

The sample holds a few counts of this clonotype. The V call is TRBV5-1, the J call TRBJ2-4, with 9 positions matching TRBD1. The ends lost 1 base at V and 7 bases at J; junction bases unmatched: 6. Germline CDR1 is SGHRS and CDR2 is YFSETQ. The CDR3 runs to 15 residues. In DNA, the CDR3 is TGCGCCAGCAGCTTGACCGGGACAGGGAGGAACATTCAGTACTTC. Translated: CASSLTGTGRNIQYF.

Comments on this clonotype: Compared with germline, one end of the junction differs, possibly owing to a read error. The rearrangement links TRBV6-5 to TRBJ1-6, with D possibly being TRBD1 (5 bases). The CDR3 runs 14 residues. CDR1 MNHEY and CDR2 SVGAGI come from the germline V gene. The CDR3 DNA reads as TGTGCCAGCAGTTACGGGGGGAATAATTCACCCCTCCCCTTT. It translates to CASSYGGNNSPLPF.

At least ten counts were recorded for this clonotype. The chain links TRBV5-4 to TRBJ2-3; tentative D call: TRBD2 (6 bases). The CDR3 is made up of 13 amino acids. Germline values: CDR1 SGHNT, CDR2 YYREEE (reference sequence). CDR3 residues: CAYRDSRTDTQYF. The CDR3 region has the DNA TGTGCTTACCGGGACTCTCGCACAGATACGCAGTATTTT.

This clonotype was seen many times. The V call is TRBV24-1, the J call TRBJ2-5; D gene ambiguous. CDR1 and CDR2 (germline): KGHDR, SFDVKD. Trimming cost V 3 bases and J 1 base, with 8 bases left between them. The CDR3 sequence is 14 residues long. The CDR3 reads CATSDTGSQETQYF. In DNA form, the CDR3 reads TGTGCCACCAGTGATACCGGGTCCCAAGAGACCCAGTACTTC.

V and J are TRBV9 and TRBJ1-6; the match to TRBD1 covers 7 bases. The CDR3 runs to 15 residues. Germline CDR1 and CDR2: SGDLS and YYNGEE. The V and J ends lost 0 bases and 9 bases, in that order; junction bases with no gene match: 6. The DNA of the CDR3 is TGTGCCAGCAGCGTAGGGGTGGGACAGTTTTCACCCCTCCACTTT. This codes for CASSVGVGQFSPLHF.

This clonotype was detected many times. The V call is TRBV28, the J call TRBJ1-5; D unresolved. The CDR3 length is 13 residues. The germline V gene has CDR1 MDHEN and CDR2 SYDVKM. The V end was cut by 5 bases, the J end by 6 bases, with 11 bases between. The DNA for the CDR3 is TGTGCCAGCAGTCTCGGGAAGACTCAGCCCCAGCATTTT. Translation gives CASSLGKTQPQHF.

The sample holds many counts of this clonotype. The chain couples TRBV6-5 to TRBJ2-3; 10 positions agree with TRBD2. This CDR3 spans 18 amino acids. The junction had 12 bases not matched to a gene; V was cut back by 3 bases and J by 3 bases. Germline CDR1 is MNHEY and CDR2 is SVGAGI. CDR3 sequence: CASSYRLLAGGLTDTQYF. The CDR3 nucleotides are TGTGCCAGCAGTTATCGGCTCTTAGCGGGAGGTCTAACAGATACGCAGTATTTT.